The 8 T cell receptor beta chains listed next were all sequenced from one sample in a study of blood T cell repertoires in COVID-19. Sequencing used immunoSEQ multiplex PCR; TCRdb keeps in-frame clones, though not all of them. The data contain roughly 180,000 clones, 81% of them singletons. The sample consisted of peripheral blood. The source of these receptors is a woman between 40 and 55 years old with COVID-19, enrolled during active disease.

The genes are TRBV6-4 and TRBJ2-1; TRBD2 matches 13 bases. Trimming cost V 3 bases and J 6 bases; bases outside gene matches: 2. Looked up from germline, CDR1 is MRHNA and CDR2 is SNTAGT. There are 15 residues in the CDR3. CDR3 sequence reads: CASSELAGGPNEQFF. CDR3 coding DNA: TGTGCCAGCAGTGAACTAGCGGGGGGGCCCAATGAGCAGTTCTTC.

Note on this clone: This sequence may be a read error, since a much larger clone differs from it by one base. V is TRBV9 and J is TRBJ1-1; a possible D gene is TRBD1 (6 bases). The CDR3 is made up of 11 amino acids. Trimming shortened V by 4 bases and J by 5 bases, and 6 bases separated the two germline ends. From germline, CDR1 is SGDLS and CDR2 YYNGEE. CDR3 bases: TGTGCCAGCAGCCAGGGGACTGAAGCTTTCTTT. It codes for CASSQGTEAFF.

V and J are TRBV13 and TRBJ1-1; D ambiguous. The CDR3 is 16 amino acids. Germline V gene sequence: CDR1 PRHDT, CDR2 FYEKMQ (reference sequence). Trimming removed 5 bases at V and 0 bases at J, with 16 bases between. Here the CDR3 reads CASSPGSGWMNTEAFF. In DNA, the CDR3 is TGTGCCAGCAGCCCGGGGTCGGGGTGGATGAACACTGAAGCTTTCTTT.

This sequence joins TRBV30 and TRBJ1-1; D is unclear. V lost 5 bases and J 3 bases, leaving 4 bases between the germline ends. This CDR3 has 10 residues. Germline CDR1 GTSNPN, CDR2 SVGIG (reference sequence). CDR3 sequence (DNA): TGTGCCTGGTATGACACTGAAGCTTTCTTT. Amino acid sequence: CAWYDTEAFF.

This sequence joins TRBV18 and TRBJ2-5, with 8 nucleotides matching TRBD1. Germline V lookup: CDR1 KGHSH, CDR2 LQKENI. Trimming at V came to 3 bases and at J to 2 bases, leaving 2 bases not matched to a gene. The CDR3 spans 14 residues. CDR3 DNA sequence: TGTGCCAGCTCACCTCGGACAGGGCAAGAGACCCAGTACTTC. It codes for CASSPRTGQETQYF. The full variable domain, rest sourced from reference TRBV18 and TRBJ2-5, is NAGVMQNPRHLVRRRGQEARLRCSPMKGHSHVYWYRQLPEEGLKFMVYLQKENIIDESGMPKERFSAEFPKEGPSILRIQQVVRGDSAAYFCASSPRTGQETQYFGPGTRLLVL.

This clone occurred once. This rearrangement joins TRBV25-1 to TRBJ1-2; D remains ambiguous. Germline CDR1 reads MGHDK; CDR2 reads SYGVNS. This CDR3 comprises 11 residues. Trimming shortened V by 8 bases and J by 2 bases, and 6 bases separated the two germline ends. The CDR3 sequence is CASAGNYGYTF. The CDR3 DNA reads TGTGCCAGCGCAGGCAACTATGGCTACACCTTC.

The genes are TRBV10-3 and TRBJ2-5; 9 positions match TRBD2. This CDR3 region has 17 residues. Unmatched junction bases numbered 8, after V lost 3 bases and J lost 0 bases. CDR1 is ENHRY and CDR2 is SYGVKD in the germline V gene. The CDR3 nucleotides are TGTGCCATCAGTGAAGCGCTAGCGGGATCGTACCAAGAGACCCAGTACTTC. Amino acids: CAISEALAGSYQETQYF.

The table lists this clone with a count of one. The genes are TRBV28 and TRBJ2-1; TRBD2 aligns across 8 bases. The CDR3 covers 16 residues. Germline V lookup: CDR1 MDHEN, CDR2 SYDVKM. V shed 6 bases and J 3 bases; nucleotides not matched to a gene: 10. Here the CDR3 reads CASRRAGTRSYNEQFF. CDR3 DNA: TGTGCCAGCAGACGCGCCGGGACTAGGAGCTACAATGAGCAGTTCTTC.